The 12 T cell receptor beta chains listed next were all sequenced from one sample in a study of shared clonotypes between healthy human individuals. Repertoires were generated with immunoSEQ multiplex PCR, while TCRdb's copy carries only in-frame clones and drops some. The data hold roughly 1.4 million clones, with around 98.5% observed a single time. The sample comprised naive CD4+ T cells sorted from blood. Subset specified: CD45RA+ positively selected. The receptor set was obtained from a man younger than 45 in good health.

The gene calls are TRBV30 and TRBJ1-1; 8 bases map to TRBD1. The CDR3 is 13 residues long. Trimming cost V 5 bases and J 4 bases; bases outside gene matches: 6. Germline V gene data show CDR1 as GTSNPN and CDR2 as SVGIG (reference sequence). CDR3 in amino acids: CAWVKTGVTEAFF. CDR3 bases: TGTGCCTGGGTAAAGACAGGGGTCACTGAAGCTTTCTTT.

CDR3 protein: CASSNKAEQYF. The CDR3, as DNA: TGTGCCAGCAGCAACAAGGCCGAGCAGTACTTC. The chain combines TRBV5-4 with TRBJ2-7; no firm D call. This CDR3 is 11 amino acids long. The V gene lost 4 bases and the J gene lost 6 bases, with 8 bases spanning the gap. Per germline, CDR1 SGHNT and CDR2 YYREEE (reference sequence). Combining the CDR3 with reference TRBV5-4 and TRBJ2-7 gives the whole variable domain ETGVTQSPTHLIKTRGQQVTLRCSSQSGHNTVSWYQQALGQGPQFIFQYYREEENGRGNFPPRFSGLQFPNYSSELNVNALELDDSALYLCASSNKAEQYFGPGTRLTVT.

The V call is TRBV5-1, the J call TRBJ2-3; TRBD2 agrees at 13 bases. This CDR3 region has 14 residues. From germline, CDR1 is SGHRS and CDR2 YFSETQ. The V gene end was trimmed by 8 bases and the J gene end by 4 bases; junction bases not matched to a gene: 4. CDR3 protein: CASGLAGVSDTQYF. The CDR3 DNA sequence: TGCGCCAGTGGACTAGCGGGGGTTTCAGATACGCAGTATTTT.

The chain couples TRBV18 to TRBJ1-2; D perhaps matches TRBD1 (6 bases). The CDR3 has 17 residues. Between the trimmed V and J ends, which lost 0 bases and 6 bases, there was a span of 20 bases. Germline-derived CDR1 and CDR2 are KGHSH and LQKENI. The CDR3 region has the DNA TGTGCCAGCTCACCACCGAAAGGACAGAATCCATCTGATGGCTACACCTTC. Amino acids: CASSPPKGQNPSDGYTF.

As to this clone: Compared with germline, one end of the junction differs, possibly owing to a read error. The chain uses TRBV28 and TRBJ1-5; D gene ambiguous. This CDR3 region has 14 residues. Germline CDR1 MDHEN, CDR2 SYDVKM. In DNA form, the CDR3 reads TGTGCCAGCAATTTATCGGGGAACAATCAGCCCCAGCATTTT. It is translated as CASNLSGNNQPQHF.

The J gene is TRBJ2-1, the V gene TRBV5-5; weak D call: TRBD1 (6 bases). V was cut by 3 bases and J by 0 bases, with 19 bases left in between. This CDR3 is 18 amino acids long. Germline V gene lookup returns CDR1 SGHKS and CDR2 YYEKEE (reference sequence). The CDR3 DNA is TGTGCCAGCAGCTCGGAAACTTTATTGGGACACTCCTACAATGAGCAGTTCTTC. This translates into CASSSETLLGHSYNEQFF.

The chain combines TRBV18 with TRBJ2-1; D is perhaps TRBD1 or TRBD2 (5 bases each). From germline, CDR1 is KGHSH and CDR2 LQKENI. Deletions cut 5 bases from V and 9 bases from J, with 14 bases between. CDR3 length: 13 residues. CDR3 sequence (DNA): TGTGCCAGCTCAAATGTGGGGACGATTGAGCAGTTCTTC. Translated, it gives CASSNVGTIEQFF.

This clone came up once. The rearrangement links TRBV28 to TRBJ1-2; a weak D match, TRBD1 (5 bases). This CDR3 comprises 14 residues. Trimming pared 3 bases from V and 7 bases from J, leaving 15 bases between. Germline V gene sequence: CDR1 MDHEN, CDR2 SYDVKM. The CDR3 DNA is TGTGCCAGCAGTTTGTTGGTCCAGGGACGTGGCTACACCTTC. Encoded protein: CASSLLVQGRGYTF.

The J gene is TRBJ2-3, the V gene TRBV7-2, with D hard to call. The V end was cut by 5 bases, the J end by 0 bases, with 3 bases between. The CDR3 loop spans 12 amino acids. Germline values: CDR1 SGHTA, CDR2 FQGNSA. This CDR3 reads CASSQSTDTQYF. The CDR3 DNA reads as TGTGCCAGCAGCCAGAGCACAGATACGCAGTATTTT.

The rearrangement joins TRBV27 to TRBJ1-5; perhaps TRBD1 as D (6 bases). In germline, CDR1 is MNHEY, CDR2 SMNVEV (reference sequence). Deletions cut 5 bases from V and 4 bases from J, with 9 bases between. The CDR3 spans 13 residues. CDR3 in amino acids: CASSRTDNQPQHF. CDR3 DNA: TGTGCCAGCAGTCGGACAGATAATCAGCCCCAGCATTTT.

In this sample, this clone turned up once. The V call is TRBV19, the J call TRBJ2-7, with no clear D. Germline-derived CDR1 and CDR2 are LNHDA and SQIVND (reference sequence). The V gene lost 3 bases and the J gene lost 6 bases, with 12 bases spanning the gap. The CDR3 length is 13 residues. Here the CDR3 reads CASSIGMITEQYF. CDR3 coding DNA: TGTGCCAGTAGTATTGGGATGATTACCGAGCAGTACTTC.

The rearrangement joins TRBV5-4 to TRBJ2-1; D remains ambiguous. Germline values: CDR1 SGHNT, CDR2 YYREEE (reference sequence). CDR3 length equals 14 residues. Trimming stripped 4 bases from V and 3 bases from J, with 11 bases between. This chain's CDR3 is CASSPITSYNEQFF. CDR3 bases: TGTGCCAGCAGCCCCATAACGAGCTACAATGAGCAGTTCTTC.